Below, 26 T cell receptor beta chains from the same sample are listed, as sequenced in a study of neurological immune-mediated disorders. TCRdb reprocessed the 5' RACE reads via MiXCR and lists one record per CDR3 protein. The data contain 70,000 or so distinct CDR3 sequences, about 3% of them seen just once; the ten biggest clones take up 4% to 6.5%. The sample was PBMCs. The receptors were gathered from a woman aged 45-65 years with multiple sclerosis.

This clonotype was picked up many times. Here the CDR3 DNA reads TGTGCCAGCAGTTACTCTAGCGACACCGGGGAGCTGTTTTTT. Encoded protein: CASSYSSDTGELFF. V gene TRBV6-2 or TRBV6-3 combines with J gene TRBJ2-2; a weak D match, TRBD2 (5 bases). This CDR3 has 14 residues. V was pared by 0 bases and J by 3 bases, with 5 bases between. In germline, CDR1 is MNHEY, CDR2 SVGEGT.

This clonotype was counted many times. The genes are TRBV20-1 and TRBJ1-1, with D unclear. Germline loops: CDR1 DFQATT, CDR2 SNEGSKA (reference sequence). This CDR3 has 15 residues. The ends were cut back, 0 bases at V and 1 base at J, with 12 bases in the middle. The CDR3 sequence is CSARDSSAWNTEAFF. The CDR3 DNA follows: TGCAGTGCTAGAGATTCTTCGGCATGGAACACTGAAGCTTTCTTT.

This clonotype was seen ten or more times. CDR3 nucleotide sequence: TGTGCCAGCAGTTTAGCGGGACCCCTCGAGCAGTACTTC. This translates into CASSLAGPLEQYF. The rearrangement uses TRBV12-3 or TRBV12-4 and TRBJ2-7; D tentatively fits TRBD1 or TRBD2 (5 bases each). CDR3 length: 13 amino acids. Between the trimmed V and J ends, which lost 0 bases and 6 bases, there was a span of 9 bases.

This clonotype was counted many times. The CDR3 spells CASSQVSGRGTGGETQYF. CDR3 DNA sequence: TGTGCCAGCAGCCAAGTGAGTGGCCGCGGGACTGGGGGAGAGACCCAGTACTTC. The V and J genes are TRBV3-1 and TRBJ2-5, with TRBD2 as a possible D gene (6 bases). This CDR3 region has 18 residues. The germline gives CDR1 LGHDT, CDR2 YNNKEL (reference sequence). V was clipped by 1 base and J by 4 bases, with 22 bases between them.

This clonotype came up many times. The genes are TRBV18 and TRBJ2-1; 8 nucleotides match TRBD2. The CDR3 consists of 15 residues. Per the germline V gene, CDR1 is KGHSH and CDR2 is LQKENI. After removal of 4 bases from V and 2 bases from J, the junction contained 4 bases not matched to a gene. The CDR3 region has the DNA TGTGCCAGCTCACAAAGCGGGGGACCCTACAATGAGCAGTTCTTC. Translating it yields CASSQSGGPYNEQFF.

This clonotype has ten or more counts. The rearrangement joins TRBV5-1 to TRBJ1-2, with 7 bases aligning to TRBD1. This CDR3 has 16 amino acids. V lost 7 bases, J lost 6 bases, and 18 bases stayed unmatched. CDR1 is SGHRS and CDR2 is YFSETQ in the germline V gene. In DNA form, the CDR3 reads TGCGCCAGCCATTTATCTTCGCGTGAGGGGGCGGATGGCTACACCTTC. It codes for CASHLSSREGADGYTF.

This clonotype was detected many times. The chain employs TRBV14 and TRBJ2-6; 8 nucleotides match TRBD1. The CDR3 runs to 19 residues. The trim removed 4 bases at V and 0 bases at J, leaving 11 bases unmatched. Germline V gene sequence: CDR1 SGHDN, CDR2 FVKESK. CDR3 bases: TGTGCCAGCAGCCCTCGCAGACAGGGGATTAGCTCTGGGGCCAACGTCCTGACTTTC. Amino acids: CASSPRRQGISSGANVLTF.

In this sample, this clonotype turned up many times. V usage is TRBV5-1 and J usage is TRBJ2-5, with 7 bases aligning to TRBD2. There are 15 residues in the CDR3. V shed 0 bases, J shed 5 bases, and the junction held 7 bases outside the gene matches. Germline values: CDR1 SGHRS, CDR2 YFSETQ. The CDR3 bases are TGCGCCAGCAGCTTGGCCACGGGAGGAGGGGAGACCCAGTACTTC. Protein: CASSLATGGGETQYF.

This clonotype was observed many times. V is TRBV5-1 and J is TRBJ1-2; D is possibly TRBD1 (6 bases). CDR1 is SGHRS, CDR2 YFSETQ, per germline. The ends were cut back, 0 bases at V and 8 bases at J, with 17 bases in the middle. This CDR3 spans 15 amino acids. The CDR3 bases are TGCGCCAGCAGCTTGGAAACAGGGAAGGAGGAGGGCTACACCTTC. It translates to CASSLETGKEEGYTF.

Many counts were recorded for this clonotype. Here the CDR3 DNA reads TGCGCCAGCAGCTTGGCGCTTGGGGGGTACGAGCAGTACTTC. Its protein product is CASSLALGGYEQYF. The chain uses TRBV5-1 and TRBJ2-7; a weak D match, TRBD2 (6 bases). This CDR3 is 14 amino acids long. V gave up 0 bases and J gave up 4 bases, with 11 bases separating them. Germline CDR1 is SGHRS and CDR2 is YFSETQ.

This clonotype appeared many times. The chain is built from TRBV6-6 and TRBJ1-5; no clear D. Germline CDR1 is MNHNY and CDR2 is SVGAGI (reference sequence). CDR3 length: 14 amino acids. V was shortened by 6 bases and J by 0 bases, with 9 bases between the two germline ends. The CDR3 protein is CASSASGSNQPQHF. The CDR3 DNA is TGTGCCAGCAGCGCTTCGGGTAGCAATCAGCCCCAGCATTTT.

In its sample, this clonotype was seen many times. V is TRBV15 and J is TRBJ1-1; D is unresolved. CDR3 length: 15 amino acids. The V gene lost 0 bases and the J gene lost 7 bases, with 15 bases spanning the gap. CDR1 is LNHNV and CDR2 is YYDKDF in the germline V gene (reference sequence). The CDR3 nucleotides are TGTGCCACCAGCAGAGATTATGCAGGTCGTGGTGAAGCTTTCTTT. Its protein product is CATSRDYAGRGEAFF.

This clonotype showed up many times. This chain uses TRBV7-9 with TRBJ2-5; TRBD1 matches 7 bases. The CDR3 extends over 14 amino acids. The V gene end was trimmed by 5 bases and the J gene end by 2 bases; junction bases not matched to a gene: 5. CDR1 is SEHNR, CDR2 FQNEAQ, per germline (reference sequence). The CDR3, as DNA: TGTGCCAGCAGCCACGGGACAGCACAAGAGACCCAGTACTTC. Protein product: CASSHGTAQETQYF.

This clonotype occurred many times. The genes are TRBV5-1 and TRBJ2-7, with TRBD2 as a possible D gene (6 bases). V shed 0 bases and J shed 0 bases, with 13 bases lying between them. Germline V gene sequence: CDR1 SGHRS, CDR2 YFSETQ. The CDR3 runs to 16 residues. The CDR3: CASSLDFGGSSYEQYF. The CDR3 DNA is TGCGCCAGCAGCTTGGATTTTGGGGGGAGCTCCTACGAGCAGTACTTC.

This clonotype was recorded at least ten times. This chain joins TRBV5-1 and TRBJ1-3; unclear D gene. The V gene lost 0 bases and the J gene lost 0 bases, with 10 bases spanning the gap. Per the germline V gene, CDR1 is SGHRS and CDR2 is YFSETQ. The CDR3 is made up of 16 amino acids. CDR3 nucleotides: TGCGCCAGCAGCTTGGAGCCGCTGAGCTCTGGAAACACCATATATTTT. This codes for CASSLEPLSSGNTIYF.

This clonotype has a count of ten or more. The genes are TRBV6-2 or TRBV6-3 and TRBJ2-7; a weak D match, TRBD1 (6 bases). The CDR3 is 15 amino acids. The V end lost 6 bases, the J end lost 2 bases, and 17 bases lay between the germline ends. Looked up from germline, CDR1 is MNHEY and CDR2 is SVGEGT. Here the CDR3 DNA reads TGTGCCAGCAGCTTGTCCCGGACAGCCACCTACGAGCAGTACGTC. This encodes CASSLSRTATYEQYV.

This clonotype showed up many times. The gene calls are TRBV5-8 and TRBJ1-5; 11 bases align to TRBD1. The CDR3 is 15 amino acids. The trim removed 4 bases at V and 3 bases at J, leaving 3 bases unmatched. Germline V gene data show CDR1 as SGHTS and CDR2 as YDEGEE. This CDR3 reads CASSRGQGDNQPQHF. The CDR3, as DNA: TGTGCCAGCAGCCGGGGACAGGGGGACAATCAGCCCCAGCATTTT.

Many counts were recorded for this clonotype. CDR3 sequence: CASSSPGQGKETQYF. The CDR3 DNA follows: TGTGCCAGCAGCTCTCCAGGACAGGGGAAAGAGACCCAGTACTTC. This rearrangement joins TRBV7-2 to TRBJ2-5; 9 bases agree with TRBD1. This CDR3 is 15 amino acids long. Germline CDR1 and CDR2: SGHTA and FQGNSA. V was pared by 4 bases and J by 3 bases, with 6 bases of the junction left unmatched.

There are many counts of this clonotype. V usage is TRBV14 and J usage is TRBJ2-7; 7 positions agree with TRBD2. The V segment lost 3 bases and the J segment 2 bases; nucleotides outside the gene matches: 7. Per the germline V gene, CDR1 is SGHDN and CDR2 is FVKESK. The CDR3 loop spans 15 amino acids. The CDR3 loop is CASSQEREYTYEQYF. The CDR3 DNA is TGTGCCAGCAGCCAGGAGCGGGAATACACCTACGAGCAGTACTTC.

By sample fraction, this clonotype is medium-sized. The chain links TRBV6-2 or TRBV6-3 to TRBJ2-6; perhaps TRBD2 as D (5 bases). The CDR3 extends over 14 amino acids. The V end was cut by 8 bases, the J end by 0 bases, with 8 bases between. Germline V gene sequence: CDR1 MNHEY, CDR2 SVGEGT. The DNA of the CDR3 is TGTGCCAGCGGACGGGGCTCTGGGGCCAACGTCCTGACTTTC. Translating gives CASGRGSGANVLTF.

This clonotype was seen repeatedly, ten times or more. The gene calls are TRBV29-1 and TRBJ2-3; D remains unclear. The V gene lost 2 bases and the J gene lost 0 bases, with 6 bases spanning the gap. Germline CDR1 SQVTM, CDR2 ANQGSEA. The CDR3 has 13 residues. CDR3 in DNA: TGCAGCGTTGAACCTGCTAGCACAGATACGCAGTATTTT. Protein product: CSVEPASTDTQYF.

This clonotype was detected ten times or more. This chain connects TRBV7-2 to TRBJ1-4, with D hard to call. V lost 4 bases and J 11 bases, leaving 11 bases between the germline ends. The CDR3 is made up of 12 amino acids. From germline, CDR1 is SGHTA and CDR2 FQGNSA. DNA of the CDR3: TGTGCCAGCAGCTCTATTGACTGGAAACTGTTTTTT. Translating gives CASSSIDWKLFF.

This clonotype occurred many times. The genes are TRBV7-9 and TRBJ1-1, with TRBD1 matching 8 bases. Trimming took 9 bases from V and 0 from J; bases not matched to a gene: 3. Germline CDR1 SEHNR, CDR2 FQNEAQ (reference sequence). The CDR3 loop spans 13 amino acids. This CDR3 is CASRQGMNTEAFF. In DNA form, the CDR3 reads TGTGCCAGTAGACAGGGGATGAACACTGAAGCTTTCTTT. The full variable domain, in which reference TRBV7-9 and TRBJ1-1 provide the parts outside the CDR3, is DTGVSQNPRHKITKRGQNVTFRCDPISEHNRLYWYRQTLGQGPEFLTYFQNEAQLEKSRLLSDRFSAERPKGSFSTLEIQRTEQGDSAMYLCASRQGMNTEAFFGQGTRLTVV.

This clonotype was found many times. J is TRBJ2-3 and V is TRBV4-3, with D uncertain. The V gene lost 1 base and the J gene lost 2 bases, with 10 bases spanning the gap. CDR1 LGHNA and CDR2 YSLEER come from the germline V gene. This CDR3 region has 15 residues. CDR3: CASSQGHIYTDTQYF. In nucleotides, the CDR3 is TGCGCCAGCAGCCAAGGTCACATATACACAGATACGCAGTATTTT.

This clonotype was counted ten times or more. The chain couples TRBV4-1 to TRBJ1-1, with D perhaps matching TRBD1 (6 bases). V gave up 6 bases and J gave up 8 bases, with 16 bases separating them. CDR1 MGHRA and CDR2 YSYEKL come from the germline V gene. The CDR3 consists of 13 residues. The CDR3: CASRRQEPEEAFF. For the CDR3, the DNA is TGCGCCAGCAGGCGACAGGAACCCGAAGAAGCTTTCTTT.

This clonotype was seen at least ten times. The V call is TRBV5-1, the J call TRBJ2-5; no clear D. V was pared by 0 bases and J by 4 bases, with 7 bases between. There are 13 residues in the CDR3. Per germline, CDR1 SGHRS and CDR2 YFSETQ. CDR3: CASSLGALETQYF. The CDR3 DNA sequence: TGCGCCAGCAGCTTGGGGGCTCTAGAGACCCAGTACTTC.